Following are 6 T cell receptor beta chains from one sample sequenced in a study of T cell responses to AZD1222 COVID-19 vaccine. Produced via immunoSEQ multiplex PCR; TCRdb's table is partial and in-frame only. The sample contains tens of thousands of clones, over 65% of which appear only once. Here the sequenced sample was peripheral blood, taken 28 days after the second AZD1222 dose. These receptors all come from an adult who received the AZD1222 COVID-19 vaccine.

The CDR3 coding sequence is TGTGCCAGCAGTTCCCCAAGGGGGAGTTCTAACTATGGCTACACCTTC. Translation gives CASSSPRGSSNYGYTF. V is TRBV6-5 and J is TRBJ1-2, with D possibly being TRBD1 (6 bases). This CDR3 region has 16 residues. The V gene's germline CDR1 is MNHEY and CDR2 SVGAGI. Trimming took 4 bases from V and 0 from J, leaving 15 bases between them.

The chain uses TRBV7-5 and TRBJ2-3; TRBD1, as called in the table, went unchecked against the DNA. TRBV7-5 represents a pseudogene. The CDR3 length is 19 residues. The CDR3 sequence: CARSLAVWYRGPSTDTQYF. The CDR3 bases are TGTGCCAGAAGCTTAGCGGTCTGGTACAGGGGGCCTAGCACAGATACGCAGTATTTT.

The chain uses TRBV28 and TRBJ1-4; 9 bases line up with TRBD1. Germline assignment: CDR1 MDHEN and CDR2 SYDVKM. This CDR3 is built from 17 residues. The V and J ends lost 3 bases and 6 bases, in that order; junction bases with no gene match: 11. This CDR3 reads CASSFFPSGQGHEKLFF. The CDR3 DNA sequence: TGTGCCAGCAGTTTTTTTCCTTCGGGACAGGGACATGAAAAACTGTTTTTT.

The CDR3 region has the DNA TGTGCCACCGCGCACCCGGGACAGGGTGGAGAGACCCAGTACTTC. This encodes CATAHPGQGGETQYF. The chain links TRBV24-1 to TRBJ2-5; 9 bases fit TRBD1. This CDR3 is built from 15 residues. With 9 bases clipped from V and 4 bases from J, the junction kept 11 bases outside the gene matches. Germline loops: CDR1 KGHDR, CDR2 SFDVKD.

This clone was counted only a few times. This chain links TRBV7-2 with TRBJ2-1; D is unresolved. This CDR3 has 15 amino acids. Trimming stripped 1 base from V and 0 bases from J, with 7 bases between. CDR1 SGHTA and CDR2 FQGNSA come from the germline V gene. DNA of the CDR3: TGTGCCAGCAGCTTAGGGGTAAGCTCCTACAATGAGCAGTTCTTC. Amino acids: CASSLGVSSYNEQFF.

The chain combines TRBV14 with TRBJ2-1, with 13 bases identical to TRBD2. Trimming removed 0 bases from V and 6 bases from J; junction bases left unmatched: 5. The CDR3 runs 17 residues. CDR1 and CDR2 from the germline V gene are SGHDN and FVKESK. CDR3 nucleotides: TGTGCCAGCAGCCAAGATCTTACTAGCGGGGGGGCCAATGAGCAGTTCTTC. It encodes CASSQDLTSGGANEQFF.